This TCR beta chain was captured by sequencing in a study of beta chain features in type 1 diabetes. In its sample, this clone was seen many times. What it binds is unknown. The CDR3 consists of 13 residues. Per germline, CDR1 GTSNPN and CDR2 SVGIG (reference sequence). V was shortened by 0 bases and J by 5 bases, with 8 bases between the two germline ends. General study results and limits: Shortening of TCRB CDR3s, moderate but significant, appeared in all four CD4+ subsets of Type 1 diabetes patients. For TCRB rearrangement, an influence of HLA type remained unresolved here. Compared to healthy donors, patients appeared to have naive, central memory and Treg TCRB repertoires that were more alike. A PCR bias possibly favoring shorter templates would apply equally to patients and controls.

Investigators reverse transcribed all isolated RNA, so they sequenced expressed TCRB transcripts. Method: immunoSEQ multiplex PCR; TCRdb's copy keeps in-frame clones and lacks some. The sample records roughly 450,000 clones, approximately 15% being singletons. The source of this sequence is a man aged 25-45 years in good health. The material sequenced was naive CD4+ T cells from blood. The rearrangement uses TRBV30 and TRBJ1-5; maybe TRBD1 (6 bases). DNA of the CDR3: TGTGCCTGGAGTGTACGGGGGCATCAGCCCCAGCATTTT. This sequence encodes CAWSVRGHQPQHF. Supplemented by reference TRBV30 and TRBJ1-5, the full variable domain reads SQTIHQWPATLVQPVGSPLSLECTVEGTSNPNLYWYRQAAGRGLQLLFYSVGIGQISSEVPQNLSASRPQDRQFILSSKKLLLSDSGFYLCAWSVRGHQPQHFGDGTRLSIL.